The clone carrying this T cell receptor beta chain was counted ten times or more. The antigen is undetermined. Trimming took off 3 bases at V and 6 bases at J, with 18 bases between the two ends. Germline values: CDR1 SGHDT, CDR2 YYEEEE. The CDR3 has 15 residues. These data come from a study of Graves' ophthalmopathy and Graves' hyperthyroidism. Study in general: Peripheral blood was gathered at first diagnosis, ahead of any treatment whatsoever.

Transcripts of RNA were the source for amplifying TCR beta CDR3 regions. After a first-round RT-PCR with HTBI primers, a second-round multiplex PCR was run. One entry per CDR3 protein, called by TCRdb with MiXCR from the multiplex PCR reads. The table lists under 200,000 distinct CDR3 sequences, less than 45% of them singletons. The study excluded patients with other autoimmune diseases, uncontrolled infections, pregnancy or lactation. Out of roughly 9.3 ml of fresh peripheral blood, PBMCs were obtained. Points from the study as a whole: Most expanded clonotypes from thyroid (those above 0.001 frequency) were also found in blood.

Sequencing was done on a sample of peripheral blood. The sequence was obtained from a woman in her thirties or forties with Graves' ophthalmopathy. The rearrangement uses TRBV5-6 and TRBJ1-1, with D possibly being TRBD1 (5 bases). As DNA, the CDR3 is TGTGCCAGCAGCTACAGGAAACCAGGTGACGCTGAAGCTTTCTTT. Its protein product is CASSYRKPGDAEAFF.